One sample yielded the 9 T cell receptor beta chains listed below, sequenced in a study of cytomegalovirus exposure and HLA in healthy donors (TCRdb year 2017). Library preparation was by the immunoSEQ multiplex PCR assay. The multiplex PCR relied on a mix of 60 forward primers for TCR Vbeta segments and 13 reverse primers for TCR Jbeta segments. TCRdb took this table from immuneACCESS and kept in-frame rearrangements with V and J called. Such tables lack part of the clones; where checked against another copy, unresolved V genes explain under half of the gap, and the rest is unexplained. The sample contains about 130,000 clones, roughly 74% of them found a single time. In total, the top ten clones hold nearly 6% of the sample. Specimen: PBMCs. The receptors stem from a woman between 45 and 60 years old in good health and CMV-seropositive.

V gene TRBV7-9 combines with J gene TRBJ1-1; TRBD1 is a possible D gene (5 bases). The germline V and J ends were trimmed by 5 bases and 1 base, with 8 bases remaining between them. Germline V CDR1 and CDR2: SEHNR, FQNEAQ (reference sequence). CDR3 length: 13 amino acids. As DNA, the CDR3 is TGTGCCAGCAGCGGGGGGTGGAACACTGAAGCTTTCTTT. Its protein product is CASSGGWNTEAFF.

This chain connects TRBV5-1 to TRBJ2-5, with TRBD1 matching over 9 bases. The CDR3 loop spans 17 amino acids. V dropped 0 bases and J dropped 2; count of bases not matched to a gene: 8. Germline V gene data show CDR1 as SGHRS and CDR2 as YFSETQ. The CDR3 reads CASSLGRGTGKQETQYF. CDR3 DNA sequence: TGCGCCAGCAGCTTGGGTCGCGGGACAGGGAAACAAGAGACCCAGTACTTC.

The chain joins TRBV11-2 to TRBJ1-3; D not certain. The germline V gene has CDR1 SGHAT and CDR2 FQNNGV. The V end was cut by 0 bases, the J end by 0 bases, with 6 bases between. The CDR3 length is 15 residues. DNA for the CDR3: TGTGCCAGCAGCTTAGATCGTTTCTCTGGAAACACCATATATTTT. This codes for CASSLDRFSGNTIYF. The complete variable domain, with remaining parts taken from reference TRBV11-2 and TRBJ1-3, reads EAGVAQSPRYKIIEKRQSVAFWCNPISGHATLYWYQQILGQGPKLLIQFQNNGVVDDSQLPKDRFSAERLKGVDSTLKIQPAKLEDSAVYLCASSLDRFSGNTIYFGEGSWLTVV.

This chain joins TRBV7-9 and TRBJ1-5, with no clear D. Germline V gives CDR1 SEHNR, CDR2 FQNEAQ (reference sequence). V was cut by 1 base and J by 10 bases, with 8 bases left in between. The CDR3 is made up of 12 amino acids. CDR3 amino acids: CASSLDQTPQHF. The CDR3 region has the DNA TGTGCCAGCAGCTTAGATCAGACACCCCAGCATTTT.

V usage is TRBV5-4 and J usage is TRBJ2-7, with 9 bases fitting TRBD1. This CDR3 is 15 amino acids long. V gave up 5 bases and J gave up 7 bases; unmatched junction bases: 13. CDR1 and CDR2 from the germline V gene are SGHNT and YYREEE (reference sequence). CDR3 coding DNA: TGTGCCAGCAGTTCTCCGGGACAGGGTTTAGAGGAGCAGTACTTC. This gives the protein CASSSPGQGLEEQYF.

V is TRBV11-2 and J is TRBJ1-5, with TRBD1 matching over 8 bases. V lost 5 bases, J lost 7 bases, and 4 bases stayed unmatched. CDR1 and CDR2 (germline): SGHAT, FQNNGV. The CDR3 totals 13 residues. The CDR3 DNA reads as TGTGCCAGCAGCGAACAGGGGGAACAGCCCCAGCATTTT. As protein: CASSEQGEQPQHF.

This clone was seen a handful of times. The chain is built from TRBV7-2 and TRBJ2-5; 8 bases match TRBD2. This CDR3 comprises 15 residues. CDR1 and CDR2 (germline): SGHTA, FQGNSA. V lost 2 bases, J lost 1 base, and 3 bases stayed unmatched. CDR3 sequence (DNA): TGTGCCAGCAGCTTAACGGGGGGGCCCCAAGAGACCCAGTACTTC. Amino acids: CASSLTGGPQETQYF.

V gene TRBV9 combines with J gene TRBJ2-2, with D unresolved. Per germline, CDR1 SGDLS and CDR2 YYNGEE. V was pared by 4 bases and J by 4 bases, with 17 bases between. The CDR3 spans 16 residues. The CDR3 is CASSPTGSLGTGELFF. CDR3 DNA sequence: TGTGCCAGCAGCCCGACCGGGTCTCTGGGCACCGGGGAGCTGTTTTTT.

V gene TRBV10-3 combines with J gene TRBJ2-2; 10 bases are shared with TRBD2. Trimming cost V 6 bases and J 3 bases; bases outside gene matches: 7. Per the germline V gene, CDR1 is ENHRY and CDR2 is SYGVKD. The CDR3 is made up of 16 amino acids. CDR3: CAIRGQRGGDTGELFF. DNA for the CDR3: TGTGCCATCAGGGGCCAGCGGGGGGGCGACACCGGGGAGCTGTTTTTT.